This T cell receptor beta chain comes out of a study of OX40 agonist ivuxolimab in advanced cancers. The study, taken as a whole, reports: It was not determined which antigens were specifically recognized by the peripheral T cells that had undergone clonal expansion. CD8+ T cells showed, on average, more clonal expansion than CD4+ cells.

Peripheral blood came from all dose cohorts at three timepoints. This table comes from immunoSEQ multiplex PCR, and its TCRdb copy is limited to in-frame clones, with some not included. Among 55,000 to 65,000 clones, 82% were seen once, and the ten largest hold around 0.52%. A note on this clone: The antigen is unknown.

Germline V gives CDR1 SGHTA, CDR2 FQGNSA. The CDR3 contains 14 residues. J lost 2 bases, V lost 5 bases, and 6 bases had no gene match. The chain joins TRBV7-2 to TRBJ2-7; 7 bases are a match to TRBD1. The TCR sequence derives from an adult with an advanced solid tumor such as melanoma, head and neck, liver or kidney cancer. This specimen was CD4+ or CD8+ T cells sorted from blood, taken in a trial of the OX40 agonist ivuxolimab. The CDR3: CASSEDRDTYEQYF. DNA for the CDR3: TGTGCCAGCAGCGAAGACAGGGATACCTACGAGCAGTACTTC.